This TCR beta chain was captured by sequencing in a study of blood T cell repertoires in COVID-19 (TCRdb year 2020). A note on the overall study: Samples covering the acute and convalescent phases of COVID-19 were provided by collaborators in the United States, Italy and Spain. The material from the prospective study consisted of cDNA or gDNA derived from T cells, B-cell-depleted T cells, or PBMCs. The dataset comprised deeply sampled blood TCRbeta repertoires from subjects exposed to, actively infected with, or recovered from COVID-19. The repertoires were made available in a free public database intended to serve as a resource for research on the immune response to SARS-CoV-2. Samples were obtained from the ongoing ImmuneRACE study (first 160 participants) and from about 1,300 subjects provided by 6 global collaborators. The sample metadata nearly always contained a de-identified subject ID, COVID-19 status, age in years and sex. Where available, HLA class I and class II types were obtained from metadata supplied by the sample provider rather than from assay-based typing.

The immunoSEQ Assay, a bias-controlled multiplex PCR, was used to amplify TCRbeta CDR3 regions from genomic DNA. The authors' pipeline ran thus. The number of nucleated cells in each sample was estimated from the amplification of reference gene primers within the assay. To quantify the absolute abundance of each unique TCRbeta CDR3 rearrangement, sequence reads were collapsed and filtered. Productive Simpson clonality was computed per sample as the square root of Simpson's diversity index over productive rearrangements. The table was pulled from immuneACCESS by TCRdb, which kept in-frame rearrangements only. Such tables lose some clones; where checked, under half of the loss comes from unresolved V genes, and the rest has no known cause. That table gives V, J and clone size, and the DNA gave D and trimming. This sample holds roughly 130,000 clones; roughly 90% were observed only once. The ten largest clonotypes hold roughly 3.7% of the sample.

Counted from cysteine to phenylalanine, this CDR3 has 14 amino acids. Left in the record is the CDR3 DNA by itself, 42 bases read in frame from the first base. Via the germline V gene, CDR1 is SNHLY and CDR2 FYNNEI. Trimming leaves V shorter by 6 bases and J shorter by 5 bases, with the junction holding 3 bases beyond the gene matches. Whole blood was collected in K2EDTA tubes by collaborating institutions according to the institutions' own protocols. For TCRbeta analysis, collaborators shipped samples as frozen whole blood, isolated PBMCs, or DNA extracted from either of those sample types. With regard to this clone: The antigen this receptor binds is unknown. Per-base quality was not reported, and no clone a single base away is much larger than it.

The full study reports these points: The quantity of clinical and demographic metadata differed by source and by participant and was supplied without curation.

What was sequenced was peripheral blood. The clonotype was recovered from a man aged 45-65 years with active COVID-19. The chain employs TRBV2 and TRBJ2-5, with 13 bases matching TRBD2. The CDR3: CASRTSGRIETQYF. The sequenced DNA is TGTGCCAGCAGGACTAGCGGGAGGATTGAGACCCAGTACTTC.